This T cell receptor (beta chain) was identified during a study of post-analysis software for immune sequencing data. Study-level information: Multiple sclerosis in the patients followed relapsing-remitting, secondary progressive and progressive-relapsing courses. Findings and limits, study-wide: Same-batch preparations were strongly co-clustered by F measure. Controls' normalized Chao1 diversity significantly exceeded that of multiple sclerosis patients. Included in a set of roughly five TRBV segments more frequent in patients than controls were TRBV5-6, TRBV5-1 and TRBV20-1.

This CDR3 region has 13 residues. With 1 base removed from V and 7 bases from J, the gap between germline ends came to 8 bases. Germline V gene sequence: CDR1 MGHRA, CDR2 YSYEKL. In its sample, this clonotype was seen a few times. Its antigen is not identified. TCR beta cDNA libraries had unique molecular identifiers. cDNA molecules numbering about 470,000 came from about 0.94 to 9.7 million T cells. TCRdb itself ran the PCR reads through MiXCR, one entry per CDR3 protein. The data contain roughly 800,000 distinct CDR3 sequences, roughly 27% of them singletons. The specimen sequenced was blood. This rearrangement joins TRBV4-1 to TRBJ1-5; no reliable D call. This receptor was obtained from a girl aged 10 to 17 with multiple sclerosis. The CDR3 protein is CASSQVLGQPQHF. The DNA for the CDR3 is TGCGCCAGCAGCCAAGTATTGGGCCAGCCCCAGCATTTT.